The 15 T cell receptor beta chains below were found in one sample sequenced in a study of prognosis after radiotherapy for stage I lung cancer. It was by two-round multiplex PCR that TCR beta CDR3 was amplified from genomic DNA. First-round PCR amplification was performed with primers specific to each TRBV and TRBJ gene. TCRdb called the multiplex PCR reads again in MiXCR, with one record for every CDR3 protein. The repertoire holds some 60,000 distinct CDR3 sequences, with approximately 25% as singletons. This specimen was PBMCs, taken before or after stereotactic body radiation therapy (not recorded which). The receptors were sampled from a donor of 50 years or more with non-small cell lung cancer.

Concerning this clonotype: With a far larger clone one base away, a read error is the likely cause. The V gene is TRBV6-8, the J gene TRBJ1-2; 8 bases agree with TRBD1. The CDR3 sequence is 14 residues long. Per germline, CDR1 MNHGY and CDR2 SAAAGT. The CDR3 region has the DNA TGTACCAGCAGTTTAGCAGGGGGCCGAAGCGGCTACACCTTC. It yields the protein CTSSLAGGRSGYTF.

This clonotype has ten or more counts. CDR3 in DNA: TGTGCCAGCAGGACGACAGCAGATACGCAGTATTTT. Protein sequence: CASRTTADTQYF. The gene calls are TRBV6-2 or TRBV6-3 and TRBJ2-3, with D maybe TRBD1 (5 bases). The CDR3 is 12 residues long. Germline lookup yields CDR1 MNHEY and CDR2 SVGEGT. Trimming left V 6 bases short and J 4 bases short, with 8 bases between.

This clonotype has just a few counts. The chain links TRBV5-1 to TRBJ2-5; D not certain. The CDR3 length is 14 residues. V gave up 4 bases and J gave up 2 bases, with 12 bases separating them. Germline loops: CDR1 SGHRS, CDR2 YFSETQ. This CDR3 is CASSVGGSQETQYF. CDR3 bases: TGCGCCAGCAGCGTCGGTGGTAGTCAAGAGACCCAGTACTTC.

This clonotype occurred many times. V usage is TRBV5-5 and J usage is TRBJ1-1, with D perhaps TRBD1 (6 bases). This CDR3 region has 13 residues. Germline V gene data show CDR1 as SGHKS and CDR2 as YYEKEE (reference sequence). V was cut by 2 bases and J by 5 bases, with 10 bases left in between. CDR3 sequence reads: CASSLTTGTEAFF. The CDR3 DNA reads TGTGCCAGCAGCTTAACGACAGGAACTGAAGCTTTCTTT.

This clonotype was found once. The chain has TRBV30 and TRBJ1-5; D not certain. Per germline, CDR1 GTSNPN and CDR2 SVGIG (reference sequence). This CDR3 is 13 amino acids long. The ends were cut back, 4 bases at V and 2 bases at J, with 9 bases in the middle. CDR3 sequence reads: CAWISHGNQPQHF. The CDR3 DNA sequence: TGTGCCTGGATTAGCCATGGCAATCAGCCCCAGCATTTT.

The chain joins TRBV5-1 to TRBJ2-3, with D perhaps matching TRBD1 (6 bases). The CDR3 has 15 residues. Germline V gene lookup returns CDR1 SGHRS and CDR2 YFSETQ. The germline V and J ends were trimmed by 2 bases and 5 bases, with 15 bases remaining between them. CDR3 sequence: CASSFLTGQIDTQYF. CDR3 nucleotides: TGCGCCAGCAGCTTCCTTACAGGGCAGATAGATACGCAGTATTTT.

This clonotype came up many times. V and J are TRBV12-3 or TRBV12-4 and TRBJ1-1; TRBD1 is a possible D gene (6 bases). This CDR3 is 13 amino acids long. With 1 base removed from V and 10 bases from J, the gap between germline ends came to 13 bases. CDR3 nucleotides: TGTGCCAGCAGTTTAGGGGGGCAGGGGAGAGCTTTCTTT. Translated: CASSLGGQGRAFF.

Many counts were recorded for this clonotype. A much larger clone differs from this one at a single base, so this may be a read error. The CDR3 carries no conserved terminal phenylalanine or tryptophan, so it likely arises from a read error. The genes are TRBV6-1 and TRBJ1-5; 9 bases are shared with TRBD1. CDR1 and CDR2 from the germline V gene are MNHNS and SASEGT. V trimming: 6 bases; J trimming: 1 base; junction bases outside the gene matches: 4. The CDR3 totals 15 residues. Here the CDR3 reads CASRSGTGSNQPQHL. The CDR3 bases are TGTGCCAGCAGGTCCGGGACAGGGAGCAATCAGCCCCAGCATCTT.

Ten or more counts support this clonotype. This chain connects TRBV12-3 or TRBV12-4 to TRBJ1-1; no reliable D call. The CDR3 runs 14 residues. Trimming stripped 2 bases from V and 1 base from J, with 8 bases between. In DNA form, the CDR3 reads TGTGCCAGCAGTTTAATTTCAGGGAACACTGAAGCTTTCTTT. Protein product: CASSLISGNTEAFF.

Remarks on this clonotype: Being one base from a much bigger clone, this may be a read error. V gene TRBV2 combines with J gene TRBJ2-2; TRBD2 agrees at 9 bases. The CDR3 has 16 amino acids. After removal of 6 bases from V and 7 bases from J, the junction contained 12 bases not matched to a gene. Germline CDR1 and CDR2: SNHLY and FYNNEI. Here the CDR3 DNA reads TGTGCCAGCAGCTTAAGTCCTAGCGGGGAAAGCGGGGAGCTGTTTTTT. Amino acids: CASSLSPSGESGELFF.

A remark on this clonotype: A much larger clonotype is one base distant, so this may be a read error. V is TRBV3-1 and J is TRBJ2-1; the D gene is possibly TRBD2 (7 bases). This CDR3 comprises 16 residues. Germline lookup yields CDR1 LGHDT and CDR2 YNNKEL (reference sequence). The CDR3 loop is CASNQEGGVWGREQFF. The CDR3 DNA reads TGTGCCAGCAACCAAGAAGGGGGGGTGTGGGGTCGAGAGCAGTTCTTC.

This clonotype was observed at least ten times. V and J are TRBV4-1 and TRBJ1-3; D remains unclear. Trimming took off 0 bases at V and 0 bases at J, with 12 bases between the two ends. CDR3 length equals 17 residues. Germline CDR1 and CDR2: MGHRA and YSYEKL. The CDR3 is CASSQDSRLSSGNTIYF. The CDR3, as DNA: TGCGCCAGCAGCCAAGATTCGAGGCTTAGCTCTGGAAACACCATATATTTT.

A word on this clonotype: A far larger clone is a single base away, which makes a read error likely. CDR3 DNA sequence: TGTGCCAGCAGTTTACTGGTTACGGGGGCTCAGCACCAGCATTTT. It encodes CASSLLVTGAQHQHF. The V gene is TRBV6-2 or TRBV6-3, the J gene TRBJ1-5; the D gene is possibly TRBD1 (6 bases). This CDR3 spans 15 amino acids. CDR1 MNHEY and CDR2 SVGEGT come from the germline V gene.

This clonotype was found many times. The J gene is TRBJ2-4, the V gene TRBV20-1; maybe TRBD1 (6 bases). Germline CDR1 and CDR2: DFQATT and SNEGSKA (reference sequence). The CDR3 is 14 amino acids. V lost 3 bases and J 4 bases, leaving 13 bases between the germline ends. The CDR3 reads CSARFSQGKNIQYF. Written as DNA, the CDR3 is TGCAGTGCTAGGTTTTCGCAGGGGAAAAACATTCAGTACTTC.

With regard to this clonotype: Being one base from a much bigger clone, this may be a read error. The chain carries TRBV6-2 or TRBV6-3 and TRBJ1-1, with D perhaps matching TRBD1 (5 bases). V lost 3 bases, J lost 3 bases, and 14 bases lay in between. CDR1 and CDR2 (germline): MNHEY, SVGEGT. This CDR3 region has 15 residues. The CDR3 loop is CASSYDWGMDTEAFF. CDR3 DNA: TGTGCCAGCAGTTATGATTGGGGCATGGACACTGAAGCTTTCTTT.